This passage covers 25 T cell receptor beta chains from one sample sequenced in a study of T cell changes during pregnancy in multiple sclerosis. The method was immunoSEQ multiplex PCR; TCRdb's version includes in-frame clones alone and lacks a portion of them. The sample has 60,000 to 65,000 clones, 92% seen once. The sequencing here drew on peripheral blood, taken in the second trimester of pregnancy. These receptors were collected from a female donor in good health, enrolled as a control in a pregnancy study.

The chain couples TRBV14 to TRBJ2-7; D is unresolved. This CDR3 comprises 13 residues. V was trimmed by 5 bases and J by 1 base, leaving 9 bases between them. Germline CDR1 reads SGHDN; CDR2 reads FVKESK. CDR3 in amino acids: CASSEYISYEQYF. For the CDR3, the DNA is TGTGCCAGCAGCGAATACATTTCCTACGAGCAGTACTTC.

A single count supports this clone. J is TRBJ1-2 and V is TRBV7-2, with D possibly matching TRBD1 (5 bases). CDR1 and CDR2 from the germline V gene are SGHTA and FQGNSA. Deletions cut 2 bases from V and 1 base from J, with 14 bases between. The CDR3 consists of 16 residues. The CDR3 DNA sequence: TGTGCCAGCAGCTTATGGTCAGGGACTCTTAACTATGGCTACACCTTC. It translates to CASSLWSGTLNYGYTF.

V usage is TRBV28 and J usage is TRBJ1-5; TRBD1 is a possible D gene (5 bases). CDR3 length: 13 residues. Germline V gives CDR1 MDHEN, CDR2 SYDVKM. The V and J ends lost 6 bases and 6 bases respectively, with 12 bases between them. CDR3 residues: CASRQGGSQPQHF. CDR3 nucleotides: TGTGCCAGCAGGCAGGGAGGGAGTCAGCCCCAGCATTTT.

In the case of this clone: One end of the junction is discordant with germline, which a read error may explain. As DNA, the CDR3 is TGTGCTAGCAGCTTAGTGGGGGACAAATATAGCAATCAGCCCCAGCATTTT. It encodes CASSLVGDKYSNQPQHF. V usage is TRBV7-7 and J usage is TRBJ1-5, with D possibly being TRBD1 (6 bases). From germline, CDR1 is SSHAT and CDR2 FNYEAQ (reference sequence). This CDR3 has 17 residues.

V and J are TRBV14 and TRBJ2-7; D perhaps matches TRBD2 (5 bases). The CDR3 sequence is 14 residues long. In germline, CDR1 is SGHDN, CDR2 FVKESK. V was clipped by 6 bases and J by 2 bases, with 14 bases between them. CDR3 nucleotide sequence: TGTGCCAGCAGACCCTCAGGACTCACCTACGAGCAGTACTTC. Translated, it gives CASRPSGLTYEQYF.

The genes are TRBV28 and TRBJ1-1, with D possibly TRBD1 on 6 matching bases. CDR3 length equals 14 residues. CDR1 and CDR2 (germline): MDHEN, SYDVKM. V dropped 3 bases and J dropped 4 bases, with 12 bases sitting between them. CDR3 sequence reads: CASSLGGQGTEAFF. The CDR3 DNA reads as TGTGCCAGCAGTTTGGGGGGGCAAGGCACTGAAGCTTTCTTT.

In nucleotides, the CDR3 is TGTGCCAGCAGTTTGGGACAGGCGGGGCCTCAGCCCCAGCATTTT. Translating it yields CASSLGQAGPQPQHF. The chain combines TRBV28 with TRBJ1-5; 8 bases line up with TRBD1. The CDR3 length is 15 residues. Per the germline V gene, CDR1 is MDHEN and CDR2 is SYDVKM. Trimming at V came to 3 bases and at J to 6 bases, leaving 7 bases not matched to a gene.

V is TRBV10-3 and J is TRBJ1-5, with 7 bases aligning to TRBD1. Germline loops: CDR1 ENHRY, CDR2 SYGVKD. Trimming removed 5 bases from V and 4 bases from J; junction bases left unmatched: 2. The CDR3 extends over 13 amino acids. CDR3 amino acids: CAISRDSNQPQHF. DNA for the CDR3: TGTGCCATCAGTAGGGACAGTAATCAGCCCCAGCATTTT.

CDR3 DNA: TGCGCCAGCAGCTGGGGCGGGGGAGGCAATGAGCAGTTCTTC. Its translation: CASSWGGGGNEQFF. The chain uses TRBV5-1 and TRBJ2-1; 7 bases match TRBD2. V dropped 3 bases and J dropped 6; count of bases not matched to a gene: 6. The germline CDR1 and CDR2 sequences are SGHRS and YFSETQ. The length of the CDR3 is 14 residues.

Only a few counts were recorded for this clone. The rearrangement joins TRBV6-6 to TRBJ1-3; D is undetermined. V dropped 3 bases and J dropped 4 bases, with 10 bases sitting between them. The CDR3 is made up of 14 amino acids. CDR1 and CDR2 from the germline V gene are MNHNY and SVGAGI (reference sequence). The CDR3 loop reads CASSYPGGGNTIYF. DNA of the CDR3: TGTGCCAGCAGTTATCCGGGTGGGGGAAACACCATATATTTT.

A single count supports this clone. The J gene is TRBJ1-2, the V gene TRBV5-8; TRBD1 is a possible D gene (6 bases). The germline V and J ends were trimmed by 4 bases and 4 bases, with 14 bases remaining between them. The CDR3 is made up of 14 amino acids. CDR1 SGHTS and CDR2 YDEGEE come from the germline V gene. The CDR3 sequence is CASSPGGPLYGYTF. The CDR3 nucleotides are TGTGCCAGCAGCCCTGGGGGCCCTCTCTATGGCTACACCTTC.

This chain links TRBV7-2 with TRBJ2-3, with a tentative D call TRBD1 (5 bases). The CDR3 has 13 residues. Trimming took off 5 bases at V and 6 bases at J, with 12 bases between the two ends. Per germline, CDR1 SGHTA and CDR2 FQGNSA. In nucleotides, the CDR3 is TGTGCCAGCAGCACGACAGTGTTGGATACGCAGTATTTT. Translated: CASSTTVLDTQYF.

The gene calls are TRBV5-1 and TRBJ2-6, with 9 bases identical to TRBD1. This CDR3 comprises 16 residues. V was pared by 7 bases and J by 1 base, with 6 bases of the junction left unmatched. Germline V gene sequence: CDR1 SGHRS, CDR2 YFSETQ. The CDR3 coding sequence is TGCGCCAGCGGACAGGGGACGGTATCTGGGGCCAACGTCCTGACTTTC. Translation gives CASGQGTVSGANVLTF.

This chain links TRBV6-5 with TRBJ2-1; TRBD2 matches at 7 bases. V trimming: 6 bases; J trimming: 0 bases; junction bases outside the gene matches: 5. Per germline, CDR1 MNHEY and CDR2 SVGAGI. The CDR3 runs to 15 residues. Here the CDR3 reads CASRGSGFSYNEQFF. For the CDR3, the DNA is TGTGCCAGCAGGGGTAGCGGGTTCTCCTACAATGAGCAGTTCTTC.

This chain joins TRBV9 and TRBJ2-5; weak D call: TRBD2 (6 bases). Germline values: CDR1 SGDLS, CDR2 YYNGEE. Between the trimmed V and J ends, which lost 0 bases and 5 bases, there was a span of 11 bases. The CDR3 sequence is 14 residues long. The CDR3 sequence: CASSVEAGGETQYF. DNA for the CDR3: TGTGCCAGCAGCGTAGAAGCCGGAGGGGAGACCCAGTACTTC.

The chain employs TRBV10-3 and TRBJ2-5; TRBD1 is a possible D gene (6 bases). TRBJ2-7 matches the DNA end more closely, so the J call is doubtful. There are 14 residues in the CDR3. Germline-derived CDR1 and CDR2 are ENHRY and SYGVKD. CDR3 protein: CAISEGRQAYEQYF. CDR3 in DNA: TGTGCCATCAGTGAGGGGAGACAGGCCTACGAGCAGTACTTC.

J is TRBJ1-4 and V is TRBV28; tentative D call: TRBD1 (5 bases). V was shortened by 5 bases and J by 10 bases, with 20 bases between the two germline ends. The CDR3 covers 15 residues. Germline CDR1 is MDHEN and CDR2 is SYDVKM. CDR3 protein: CASSRVGDSGGKLFF. Written as DNA, the CDR3 is TGTGCCAGCAGTCGGGTAGGGGATTCAGGCGGAAAACTGTTTTTT.

This chain joins TRBV4-2 and TRBJ2-7; a weak D match, TRBD2 (6 bases). The CDR3 has 17 amino acids. Trimming removed 0 bases at V and 6 bases at J, with 21 bases between. CDR1 and CDR2 from the germline V gene are LGHNA and YNFKEQ. DNA of the CDR3: TGTGCCAGCAGCCAAGATTCAAGCGGGCTGGTCCTAGGCGAGCAGTACTTC. Its translation is CASSQDSSGLVLGEQYF.

V usage is TRBV7-2 and J usage is TRBJ2-4, with 13 bases lining up with TRBD2. This CDR3 region has 17 residues. Germline lookup yields CDR1 SGHTA and CDR2 FQGNSA. Unmatched junction bases numbered 8, after V lost 3 bases and J lost 6 bases. The DNA for the CDR3 is TGTGCCAGCAGCTTCAAACTAGCGGGAGGGGCGGGAAACATTCAGTACTTC. Encoded protein: CASSFKLAGGAGNIQYF.

The V gene is TRBV7-9, the J gene TRBJ2-1, with 7 bases matching TRBD2. CDR1 SEHNR and CDR2 FQNEAQ come from the germline V gene (reference sequence). The CDR3 totals 14 residues. J lost 6 bases, V lost 2 bases, and 4 bases had no gene match. CDR3 region: CASSLHGRPNEQFF. CDR3 sequence (DNA): TGTGCCAGCAGCTTACACGGGAGGCCCAATGAGCAGTTCTTC.

V is TRBV5-6 and J is TRBJ1-2; possibly TRBD1 for D (5 bases). Trimming took 4 bases from V and 5 from J, leaving 9 bases between them. The CDR3 runs 12 residues. Per the germline V gene, CDR1 is SGHDT and CDR2 is YYEEEE. CDR3 sequence: CASSMTAYGYTF. CDR3 coding DNA: TGTGCCAGCAGCATGACAGCGTATGGCTACACCTTC.

This chain connects TRBV5-1 to TRBJ2-3, with 9 bases fitting TRBD2. The junction had 12 bases not matched to a gene; V was cut back by 4 bases and J by 6 bases. The CDR3 is 16 amino acids. Per the germline V gene, CDR1 is SGHRS and CDR2 is YFSETQ. In DNA form, the CDR3 reads TGCGCCAGCAGCAGCGCCCGCGGGGGGGCTGGGGATACGCAGTATTTT. Translating gives CASSSARGGAGDTQYF.

This clone appeared a few times. The CDR3 protein is CASSLASTEGDTIYF. DNA of the CDR3: TGTGCCAGCAGCTTAGCTTCGACAGAAGGGGACACCATATATTTT. This sequence joins TRBV7-9 and TRBJ1-3; the D gene is possibly TRBD1 (5 bases). V lost 0 bases to trimming and J lost 8 bases, with 14 bases between them. The CDR3 runs to 15 residues. Per the germline V gene, CDR1 is SEHNR and CDR2 is FQNEAQ (reference sequence).

This sequence joins TRBV7-6 and TRBJ2-5, with D perhaps matching TRBD2 (6 bases). Between the trimmed V and J ends, which lost 5 bases and 4 bases, there was a span of 11 bases. The V gene's germline CDR1 is SGHVS and CDR2 FNYEAQ. The CDR3 is 13 residues long. The CDR3, as DNA: TGTGCCAGCAGCGCGGACTACACAGAGACCCAGTACTTC. Protein: CASSADYTETQYF. The full variable domain, its missing parts supplied by reference TRBV7-6 and TRBJ2-5, is GAGVSQSPRYKVTKRGQDVALRCDPISGHVSLYWYRQALGQGPEFLTYFNYEAQQDKSGLPNDRFSAERPEGSISTLTIQRTEQRDSAMYRCASSADYTETQYFGPGTRLLVL.

This chain connects TRBV5-4 to TRBJ2-7, with 9 positions matching TRBD2. The V gene's germline CDR1 is SGHNT and CDR2 YYREEE (reference sequence). Germline trimming cut 7 bases from V and 7 bases from J; bases unmatched to any gene: 12. CDR3 length: 14 amino acids. The CDR3 bases are TGTGCCAGCTCTCGTGCGGGAGGGAGGGGAGAGCAGTACTTC. It translates to CASSRAGGRGEQYF.